This TCR beta chain derives from a study of technical replicates of blood from four donors. The CDR3 is 11 residues long. CDR1 and CDR2 from the germline V gene are SGHRS and YFSETQ. Trimming removed 5 bases from V and 7 bases from J, with 10 bases in between. Repertoires were generated with immunoSEQ multiplex PCR, while TCRdb's copy carries only in-frame clones and drops some. The sample includes some 77,000 clones, 96% seen only once; the top ten take under 0.35%. This receptor was taken from a human donor in good health. Sequenced: T cells isolated from PBMCs. The chain uses TRBV5-1 and TRBJ2-7; no reliable D call. For the CDR3, the DNA is TGCGCCAGCAGTTCGACATATGAGCAGTACTTC. Its translation is CASSSTYEQYF.